A selection of T cell receptor beta chains follows, all from one sample in a study of blood T cell repertoires in COVID-19. TCRdb's copy holds only in-frame clones and misses some; the assay was immunoSEQ multiplex PCR. Among a few hundred thousand clones listed, roughly 90% were seen once. Sequencing was done on a sample of peripheral blood. The receptors here all came from a woman aged 25-40 years with COVID-19, enrolled during active disease. The CDR3 runs from the conserved cysteine through the conserved F or W. A D gene is named only where the DNA matches it firmly. Clone size is shown for a subset of rows, as once, few, many or a class of expanded clone.

J: TRBJ1-1
V: TRBV29-1
D: TRBD1
size: once
CDR3: CSVAGQHEAFF
DNA: TGCAGCGTTGCGGGACAGCATGAAGCTTTCTTT

J: TRBJ1-4
V: TRBV27
D: .
size: .
CDR3: CASSPPLNEKLFF
DNA: TGTGCCAGCAGCCCCCCACTGAATGAAAAACTGTTTTTT

J: TRBJ1-1
V: TRBV18
D: .
size: .
CDR3: CASSPRDTLNTEAFF
DNA: TGTGCCAGCTCACCACGGGACACCTTGAACACTGAAGCTTTCTTT

J: TRBJ2-7
V: TRBV10-2
D: .
size: .
CDR3: CASSELLQSGEQYF
DNA: TGCGCCAGCAGTGAGCTTTTGCAATCAGGGGAGCAGTACTTC

J: TRBJ2-3
V: TRBV6-2/TRBV6-3
D: .
size: .
CDR3: CASSYERVRTDTQYF
DNA: TGTGCCAGCAGTTACGAGCGGGTCAGGACAGATACGCAGTATTTT

J: TRBJ1-2
V: TRBV11-2
D: .
size: .
CDR3: CASSLRGSRERTNYGYTF
DNA: TGTGCCAGCAGCTTAAGGGGGTCAAGGGAACGGACTAACTATGGCTACACCTTC

J: TRBJ2-1
V: TRBV30
D: TRBD2
size: .
CDR3: CAWSLGTSGANEQFF
DNA: TGTGCCTGGAGTCTCGGGACTAGCGGGGCCAATGAGCAGTTCTTC

J: TRBJ2-1
V: TRBV19
D: TRBD2
size: .
CDR3: CASSKAGFLAGSFDEQFF
DNA: TGTGCCAGTAGTAAGGCGGGCTTTCTAGCGGGAAGTTTCGATGAGCAGTTCTTC

J: TRBJ2-1
V: TRBV7-9
D: .
size: .
CDR3: CASSASPQGYNEQFF
DNA: TGTGCCAGCAGCGCTAGCCCGCAGGGGTACAATGAGCAGTTCTTC

J: TRBJ2-7
V: TRBV27
D: .
size: once
CDR3: CASSGGRGHEQYF
DNA: TGTGCCAGTTCAGGTGGCAGGGGCCACGAGCAGTACTTC

J: TRBJ1-2
V: TRBV6-5
D: .
size: .
CDR3: CASEMTRVNYGYTF
DNA: TGTGCCAGTGAAATGACCCGGGTGAACTATGGCTACACCTTC

J: TRBJ2-7
V: TRBV6-5
D: .
size: .
CDR3: CASNPGPPGDEQYF
DNA: TGTGCCAGCAATCCGGGCCCCCCGGGAGACGAGCAGTACTTC

J: TRBJ2-2
V: TRBV5-4
D: TRBD1
size: .
CDR3: CASSFTGGNTGELFF
DNA: TGTGCCAGCAGCTTCACAGGGGGCAACACCGGGGAGCTGTTTTTT

J: TRBJ2-1
V: TRBV24-1
D: TRBD1
size: .
CDR3: CATSVLTGAGEQFF
DNA: TGTGCCACCAGTGTCTTAACAGGGGCCGGTGAGCAGTTCTTC

J: TRBJ2-5
V: TRBV10-3
D: .
size: .
CDR3: CAISGGFSAETQYF
DNA: TGTGCCATCTCCGGGGGTTTTAGTGCGGAGACCCAGTACTTC

J: TRBJ2-3
V: TRBV24-1
D: TRBD2
size: .
CDR3: CATSDSVRASGRTDTQYF
DNA: TGTGCCACCAGTGATTCGGTTCGCGCTAGCGGGCGCACAGATACGCAGTATTTT

J: TRBJ1-2
V: TRBV19
D: TRBD1
size: .
CDR3: CASSRGTGDGYTF
DNA: TGTGCCAGTAGCAGGGGGACAGGGGACGGCTACACCTTC

J: TRBJ1-6
V: TRBV5-4
D: .
size: few
CDR3: CASSLDSSYNSPLHF
DNA: TGTGCCAGCAGCTTGGACAGCTCCTATAATTCACCCCTCCACTTT

J: TRBJ1-1
V: TRBV6-6
D: .
size: .
CDR3: CASSRAHRSNTEAFF
DNA: TGTGCCAGCAGCAGGGCCCACAGGTCGAACACTGAAGCTTTCTTT

J: TRBJ1-3
V: TRBV7-2
D: .
size: .
CDR3: CASSLDGLQGNTIYF
DNA: TGTGCCAGCAGCTTAGATGGCCTGCAAGGAAACACCATATATTTT

J: TRBJ1-1
V: TRBV24-1
D: TRBD1
size: .
CDR3: CATSDHGQGDTEAFF
DNA: TGTGCCACCAGTGACCACGGGCAGGGGGACACTGAAGCTTTCTTT

J: TRBJ1-6
V: TRBV19
D: TRBD1
size: .
CDR3: CASSMGRDSSPLHF
DNA: TGTGCCAGTAGTATGGGCAGGGACAGTTCACCCCTCCACTTT

J: TRBJ1-1
V: TRBV7-2
D: .
size: .
CDR3: CASSYPFGGIYTEAFF
DNA: TGTGCCAGCAGCTACCCCTTTGGCGGGATATACACTGAAGCTTTCTTT

J: TRBJ1-2
V: TRBV7-2
D: TRBD1
size: .
CDR3: CASSLATGDYGYTF
DNA: TGTGCCAGCAGCTTAGCCACAGGGGACTATGGCTACACCTTC

J: TRBJ1-5
V: TRBV19
D: .
size: .
CDR3: CASMGGAIVDQPQHF
DNA: TGTGCCAGTATGGGGGGGGCGATTGTAGATCAGCCCCAGCATTTT

J: TRBJ2-3
V: TRBV6-2/TRBV6-3
D: .
size: once
CDR3: CASSYSILSDTQYF
DNA: TGTGCCAGCAGTTACTCGATACTTAGCGATACGCAGTATTTT

J: TRBJ1-6
V: TRBV7-8
D: .
size: .
CDR3: CASNPGTNIYNSPLHF
DNA: TGTGCCAGCAACCCCGGGACAAACATCTATAATTCACCCCTCCACTTT

J: TRBJ1-6
V: TRBV27
D: TRBD1
size: .
CDR3: CASSLQGEVSPLHF
DNA: TGTGCCAGCAGTTTGCAGGGGGAGGTTTCACCCCTCCACTTT

J: TRBJ1-5
V: TRBV12-5
D: TRBD1
size: few
CDR3: CASGLVQGAGQPQHF
DNA: TGTGCTAGTGGTTTGGTACAGGGGGCGGGTCAGCCCCAGCATTTT

J: TRBJ1-6
V: TRBV5-6
D: TRBD1
size: .
CDR3: CASSSGTGVSSPLHF
DNA: TGTGCCAGCAGCTCCGGGACAGGGGTTAGTTCACCCCTCCACTTT

J: TRBJ1-4
V: TRBV5-4
D: TRBD1
size: .
CDR3: CASSLNQGALTNEKLFF
DNA: TGTGCCAGCAGCTTGAACCAGGGGGCCTTAACTAATGAAAAACTGTTTTTT

J: TRBJ2-5
V: TRBV10-3
D: TRBD2
size: .
CDR3: CAISEPGLAGGPQETQYF
DNA: TGTGCCATCAGTGAGCCCGGACTAGCGGGGGGGCCGCAGGAGACCCAGTACTTC

J: TRBJ1-2
V: TRBV7-2
D: .
size: .
CDR3: CASSLGSEIYGYTF
DNA: TGTGCCAGCAGCTTAGGGAGCGAGATCTATGGCTACACCTTC

J: TRBJ1-4
V: TRBV6-5
D: .
size: .
CDR3: CASSYGWERKLFF
DNA: TGTGCCAGCAGCTACGGTTGGGAGAGAAAACTGTTTTTT

J: TRBJ2-3
V: TRBV5-4
D: TRBD2
size: .
CDR3: CASSPTSGSTDTQYF
DNA: TGTGCCAGCAGCCCGACTAGCGGGAGCACAGATACGCAGTATTTT

J: TRBJ1-5
V: TRBV28
D: .
size: .
CDR3: CASSFRALGAYQPQHF
DNA: TGTGCCAGCAGTTTCCGGGCCCTGGGGGCCTATCAGCCCCAGCATTTT

J: TRBJ2-1
V: TRBV18
D: .
size: .
CDR3: CASSLTSNLGPEQFF
DNA: TGTGCCAGCTCCCTCACTAGTAACCTCGGCCCTGAGCAGTTCTTC

J: TRBJ1-2
V: TRBV14
D: TRBD1
size: .
CDR3: CASSPYKGQGAHGYTF
DNA: TGTGCCAGCAGCCCATATAAGGGACAGGGGGCGCACGGCTACACCTTC

J: TRBJ1-1
V: TRBV7-2
D: TRBD1
size: .
CDR3: CASSPGTGFKAFF
DNA: TGTGCCAGCAGCCCTGGGACAGGGTTTAAAGCTTTCTTT

J: TRBJ2-5
V: TRBV9
D: TRBD1
size: .
CDR3: CASSPWDREVETQYF
DNA: TGTGCCAGCAGCCCATGGGACAGGGAGGTGGAGACCCAGTACTTC

J: TRBJ2-1
V: TRBV6-7
D: .
size: once
CDR3: CASSYLACGRDSYNEQFF
DNA: TGTGCCAGCAGTTACCTCGCTTGTGGGCGGGACTCCTACAATGAGCAGTTCTTC

J: TRBJ2-7
V: TRBV7-2
D: .
size: .
CDR3: CASSETVDSYEQYF
DNA: TGTGCCAGCAGCGAGACAGTGGACTCCTACGAGCAGTACTTC

J: TRBJ1-6
V: TRBV11-3
D: .
size: few
CDR3: CASSLVSGNVYNSPLHF
DNA: TGTGCCAGCAGCTTAGTGTCGGGGAATGTCTATAATTCACCCCTCCACTTT

J: TRBJ1-1
V: TRBV6-4
D: TRBD1
size: .
CDR3: CASSEQGGTEAFF
DNA: TGTGCCAGCAGTGAACAGGGGGGTACTGAAGCTTTCTTT

J: TRBJ2-5
V: TRBV19
D: .
size: .
CDR3: CASSIRERGTQYF
DNA: TGTGCCAGTAGTATAAGGGAAAGGGGGACCCAGTACTTC

J: TRBJ1-1
V: TRBV30
D: TRBD1
size: .
CDR3: CAWSGDRWSKFLNTEAFF
DNA: TGTGCCTGGAGCGGGGACAGGTGGTCAAAGTTCCTGAACACTGAAGCTTTCTTT

J: TRBJ2-5
V: TRBV9
D: TRBD2
size: .
CDR3: CASSVSGGPETQYF
DNA: TGTGCCAGCAGCGTATCGGGGGGGCCTGAGACCCAGTACTTC

J: TRBJ1-2
V: TRBV7-2
D: TRBD1
size: few
CDR3: CASSLGQGSPNYGYTF
DNA: TGTGCCAGCAGCTTAGGACAGGGGAGTCCTAACTATGGCTACACCTTC

J: TRBJ2-3
V: TRBV5-1
D: TRBD2
size: .
CDR3: CASSLGLAGQTTQYF
DNA: TGCGCCAGCAGCTTGGGACTAGCGGGCCAGACGACGCAGTATTTT

J: TRBJ2-1
V: TRBV7-7
D: TRBD1
size: few
CDR3: CASSLTRDREQFF
DNA: TGTGCTAGCAGCTTAACCCGGGACAGAGAGCAGTTCTTC

J: TRBJ1-5
V: TRBV2
D: .
size: few
CDR3: CASRVGGVNQPQHF
DNA: TGTGCCAGCAGAGTCGGGGGGGTCAATCAGCCCCAGCATTTT